The subject of this entry is one TCR beta chain. Antigen: not known. Trimming took 8 bases from V and 0 from J, leaving 14 bases between them. Per the germline V gene, CDR1 is SGHTA and CDR2 is FQGNSA. This CDR3 comprises 15 residues. No patient had received any treatment before thyroid surgery. The data originate from a study of metastatic and nonmetastatic thyroid tumors. The wider study: The comparison covered peripheral blood and tumor or nodule tissue in malignant and benign thyroid patients. General study points: The reported finding was significantly higher TCR beta diversity in malignant thyroid tumors relative to benign nodules, in blood and tumor.

As handled by the study authors: CDR3 was compared across clinicopathological groups, and the resulting differences were used to build a distant-metastasis classifier for papillary thyroid cancer. TCRdb reassembled clones from the PCR reads with MiXCR. It is TCRdb's table, rather than the study itself, that gives the V and J calls and clone size. Here the sample spans 10,000 to 15,000 clones, about 31% being singletons. Material for sequencing was tumor tissue. This receptor was obtained from a female donor with papillary thyroid cancer or a benign thyroid nodule (not recorded which). Some clones in this sample may be carry-over from other donors' samples. The rearrangement links TRBV7-2 to TRBJ1-5, with D possibly TRBD1 on 5 matching bases. CDR3 bases: TGTGCCAGCTCTGTATGGGGGAATAGCAATCAGCCCCAGCATTTT. Its translation: CASSVWGNSNQPQHF.